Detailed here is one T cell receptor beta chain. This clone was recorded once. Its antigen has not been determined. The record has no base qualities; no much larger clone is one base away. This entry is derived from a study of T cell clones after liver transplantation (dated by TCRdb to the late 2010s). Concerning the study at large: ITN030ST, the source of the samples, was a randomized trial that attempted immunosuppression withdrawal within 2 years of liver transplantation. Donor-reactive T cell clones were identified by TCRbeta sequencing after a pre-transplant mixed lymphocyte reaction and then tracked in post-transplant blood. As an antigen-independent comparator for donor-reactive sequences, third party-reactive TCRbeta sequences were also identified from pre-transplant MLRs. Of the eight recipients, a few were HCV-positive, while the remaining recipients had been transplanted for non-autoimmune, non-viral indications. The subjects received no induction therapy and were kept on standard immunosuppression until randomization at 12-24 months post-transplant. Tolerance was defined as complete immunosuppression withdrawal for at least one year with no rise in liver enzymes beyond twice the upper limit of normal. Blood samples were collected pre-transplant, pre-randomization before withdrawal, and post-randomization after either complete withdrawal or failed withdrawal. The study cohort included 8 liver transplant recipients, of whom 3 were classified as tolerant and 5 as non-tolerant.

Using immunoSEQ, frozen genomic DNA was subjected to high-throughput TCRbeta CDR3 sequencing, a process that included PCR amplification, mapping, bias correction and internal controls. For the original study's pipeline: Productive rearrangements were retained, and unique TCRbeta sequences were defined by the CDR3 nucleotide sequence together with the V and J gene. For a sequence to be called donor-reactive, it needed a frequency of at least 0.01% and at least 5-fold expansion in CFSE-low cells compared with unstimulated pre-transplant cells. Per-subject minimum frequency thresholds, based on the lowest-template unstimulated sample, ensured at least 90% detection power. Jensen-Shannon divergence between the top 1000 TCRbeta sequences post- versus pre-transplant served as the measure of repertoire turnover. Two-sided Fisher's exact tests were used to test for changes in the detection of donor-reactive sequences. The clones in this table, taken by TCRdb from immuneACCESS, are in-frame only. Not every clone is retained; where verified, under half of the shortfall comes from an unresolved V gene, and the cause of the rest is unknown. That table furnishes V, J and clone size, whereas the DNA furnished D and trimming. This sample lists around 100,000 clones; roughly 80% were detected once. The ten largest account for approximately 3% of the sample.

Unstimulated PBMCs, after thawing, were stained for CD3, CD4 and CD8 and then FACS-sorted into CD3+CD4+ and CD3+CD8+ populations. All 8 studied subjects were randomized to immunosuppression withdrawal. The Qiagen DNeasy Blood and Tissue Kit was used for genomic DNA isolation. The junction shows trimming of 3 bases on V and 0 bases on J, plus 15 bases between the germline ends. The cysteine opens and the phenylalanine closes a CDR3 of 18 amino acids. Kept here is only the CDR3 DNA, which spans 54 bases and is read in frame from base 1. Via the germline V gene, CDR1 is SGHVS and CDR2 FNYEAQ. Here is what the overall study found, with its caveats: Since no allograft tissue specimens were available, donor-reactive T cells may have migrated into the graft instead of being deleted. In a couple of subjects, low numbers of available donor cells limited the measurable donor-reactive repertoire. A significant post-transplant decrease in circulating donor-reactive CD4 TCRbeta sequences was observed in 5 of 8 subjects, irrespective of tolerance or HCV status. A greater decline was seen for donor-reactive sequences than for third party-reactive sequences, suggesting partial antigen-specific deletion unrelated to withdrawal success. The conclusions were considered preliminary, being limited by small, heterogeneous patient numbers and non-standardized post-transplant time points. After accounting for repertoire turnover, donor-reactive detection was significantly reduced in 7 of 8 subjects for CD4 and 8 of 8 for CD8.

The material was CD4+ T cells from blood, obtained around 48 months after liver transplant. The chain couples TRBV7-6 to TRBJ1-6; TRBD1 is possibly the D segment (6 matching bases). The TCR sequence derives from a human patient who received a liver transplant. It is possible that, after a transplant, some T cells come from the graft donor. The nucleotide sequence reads TGTGCCAGCAGCTTCGAAAGGGGGGGAAGCTCCTATAATTCACCCCTCCACTTT. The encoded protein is CASSFERGGSSYNSPLHF. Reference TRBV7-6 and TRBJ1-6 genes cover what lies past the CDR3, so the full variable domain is GAGVSQSPRYKVTKRGQDVALRCDPISGHVSLYWYRQALGQGPEFLTYFNYEAQQDKSGLPNDRFSAERPEGSISTLTIQRTEQRDSAMYRCASSFERGGSSYNSPLHFGNGTRLTVT.